This paragraph reports one T cell receptor beta chain. What it binds is not known. The data were taken from a study of T cell responses to AZD1222 COVID-19 vaccine. Study-wide points: Nearly half of the spike-specific TCRs reportedly recognize variant regions that carry no mutations.

Sequencing was performed with immunoSEQ multiplex PCR; in TCRdb, only in-frame clones are kept and a portion is missing. This sample has 120,000 or so clones, with nearly 90% found just once. The ends were cut back, 8 bases at V and 1 base at J, with 14 bases in the middle. The V gene's germline CDR1 is SGHTA and CDR2 FQGNSA. The CDR3 loop spans 15 amino acids. The sequencing used peripheral blood, collected on day 0 of AZD1222 vaccination. The TCR sequence derives from an adult in good health. The chain couples TRBV7-2 to TRBJ2-2, with a possible D match to TRBD2 (7 bases). In DNA, the CDR3 is TGTGCCAGCTTGAGGGGGGGACAGAACACCGGGGAGCTGTTTTTT. It specifies CASLRGGQNTGELFF.